Many counts were recorded for the clone carrying this TCR beta chain. Regions amplified from RNA transcripts were the TCR beta CDR3 regions. An initial round of RT-PCR targeting the TCR CDR3 relied on the HTBI primer set. TCRdb reprocessed the multiplex PCR reads with MiXCR, giving one entry per CDR3 protein. The data show more than 650,000 distinct CDR3 sequences, 14% seen once. The sample is drawn from a study of T cells in Graves' hyperthyroidism and ophthalmopathy. This clonotype was sampled from a woman under 30 with Graves' hyperthyroidism. The sequenced material came from blood.

The CDR3 is CASRTGDEQFF. The CDR3 DNA reads TGCGCCAGCAGGACAGGGGATGAGCAGTTCTTC. The rearrangement uses TRBV5-1 and TRBJ2-1; 8 bases fit TRBD1. The CDR3 length is 11 residues. Per the germline V gene, CDR1 is SGHRS and CDR2 is YFSETQ. After removal of 5 bases from V and 8 bases from J, the junction contained 0 bases not matched to a gene.